This T cell receptor beta chain was sequenced during a study of blood T cell repertoires in COVID-19 (dated by TCRdb to 2019 to 2021). Concerning the study at large: The collaborator samples originated in the United States, Italy and Spain and spanned the acute and convalescent phases of COVID-19. The repertoires were made available in a free public database intended to serve as a resource for research on the immune response to SARS-CoV-2. Deeply sampled blood TCRbeta repertoires from subjects exposed to, actively infected with, or recovered from COVID-19 were included in the dataset. The prospective study material was composed of cDNA or gDNA derived from T cells, B-cell-depleted T cells, or PBMCs. Where available, HLA class I and class II types were obtained from metadata supplied by the sample provider rather than from assay-based typing. A de-identified subject ID, COVID-19 status, age in years and sex were almost always included in the sample metadata. The samples were drawn from the first 160 participants of the ongoing ImmuneRACE study and from some 1,300 subjects provided by 6 global collaborators. Findings and caveats that apply to the study as a whole: How much clinical and demographic metadata was included differed by source and by participant, and the metadata was provided uncurated.

In the prospective study, participants were about 18 to 95 years old, resided in approximately 25 geographic areas of the United States, and were enrolled through a virtual design. Cohort assignment in the prospective study relied on participant-reported clinical history from a screening survey and a study questionnaire. Mobile phlebotomists in the prospective study collected whole blood, serum and a nasopharyngeal or oropharyngeal swab from every participant. Participants in the prospective study had the option to provide additional blood draws and questionnaires over an approximately 2-month period. Prospective study blood samples were shipped either frozen or at room temperature before DNA extraction. The immunoSEQ Assay, a bias-controlled multiplex PCR, was used to amplify TCRbeta CDR3 regions from genomic DNA. In the source study's methods: Within the assay, amplification of reference gene primers was used to estimate how many nucleated cells each sample contained. To quantify the absolute abundance of each unique TCRbeta CDR3 rearrangement, sequence reads were collapsed and filtered. For each sample, productive Simpson clonality was calculated by taking the square root of Simpson's diversity index across productive rearrangements. The immuneACCESS repertoire file appears here via TCRdb, limited to in-frame rearrangements. These files lack a portion of the clones; in checked studies, under half of the deficit traces to unresolved V genes, and the cause of the others is not known. That table is the source of V, J and clone size, and D and trimming were worked out from the DNA. The sample has about 270,000 clones on record, 85% to 90% of them singletons. The ten largest clones represent roughly 4.3% of the sample.

Looking up the germline V gene yields CDR1 MNHEY and CDR2 SVGEGT. There are 17 amino acids in the CDR3, from cysteine to phenylalanine inclusive. The read is trimmed to its CDR3 DNA, 51 bases read in frame from base 1. Trimming takes 0 bases from V and 2 bases from J, and the germline ends sit 14 bases apart. As to this clone: Its antigen is unknown. No per-base quality is available; no much larger clone lies one base away.

Sequenced: PBMCs or T cells enriched from blood (not recorded which). The V gene is TRBV6-2 or TRBV6-3 and the J gene is TRBJ1-5, with the D gene not confidently named. The clonotype comes from a woman in her thirties with acute COVID-19. The sequence in DNA is TGTGCCAGCAGTTACTCAGGAATTGGGCAGGGCAATCAGCCCCAGCATTTT. It encodes CASSYSGIGQGNQPQHF.